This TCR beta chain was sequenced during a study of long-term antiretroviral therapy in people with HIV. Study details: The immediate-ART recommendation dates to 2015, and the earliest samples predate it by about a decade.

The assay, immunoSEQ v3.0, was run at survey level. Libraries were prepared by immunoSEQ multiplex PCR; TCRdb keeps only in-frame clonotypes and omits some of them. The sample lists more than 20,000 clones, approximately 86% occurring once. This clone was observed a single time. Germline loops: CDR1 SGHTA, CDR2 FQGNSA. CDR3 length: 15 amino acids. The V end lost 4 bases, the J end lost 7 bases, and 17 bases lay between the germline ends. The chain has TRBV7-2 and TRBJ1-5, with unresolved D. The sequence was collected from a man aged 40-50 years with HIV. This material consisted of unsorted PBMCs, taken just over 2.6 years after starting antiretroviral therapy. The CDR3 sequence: CASSSSGSFGQPQHF. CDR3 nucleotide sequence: TGTGCCAGCAGCTCCAGCGGTAGTTTTGGCCAGCCCCAGCATTTT.